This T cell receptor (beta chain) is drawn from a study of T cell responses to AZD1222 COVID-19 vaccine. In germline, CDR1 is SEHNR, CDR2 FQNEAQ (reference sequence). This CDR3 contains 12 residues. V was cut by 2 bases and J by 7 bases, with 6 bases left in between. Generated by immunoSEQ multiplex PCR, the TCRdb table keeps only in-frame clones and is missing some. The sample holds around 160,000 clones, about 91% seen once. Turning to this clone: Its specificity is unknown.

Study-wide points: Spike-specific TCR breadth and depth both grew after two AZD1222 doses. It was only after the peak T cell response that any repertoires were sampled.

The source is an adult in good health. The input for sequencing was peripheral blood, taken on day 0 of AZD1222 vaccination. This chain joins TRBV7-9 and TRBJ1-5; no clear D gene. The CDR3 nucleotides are TGTGCCAGCAGCTTACTGGACCAGCCCCAGCATTTT. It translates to CASSLLDQPQHF.